These 25 T cell receptor beta chains share one sample of origin, sequenced in a study of sequential checkpoint blockade in melanoma. Treatment here: randomized to nivolumab then ipilimumab (arm A) or the reverse (arm B). The table came from immunoSEQ multiplex PCR; TCRdb's copy has only in-frame clones and leaves some out. The repertoire holds roughly 29,000 clones, with 83% as singletons. The starting material was CD8+ T cells sorted from blood (inferred from file names), obtained from a patient given nivolumab and ipilimumab in sequence. The receptors shown here come from a human donor with melanoma.

J is TRBJ2-1 and V is TRBV27; D is perhaps TRBD1 (5 bases). Germline V gives CDR1 MNHEY, CDR2 SMNVEV (reference sequence). The V end lost 3 bases, the J end lost 9 bases, and 6 bases lay between the germline ends. The length of the CDR3 is 11 residues. The CDR3 sequence is CASSLGPEQFF. DNA of the CDR3: TGTGCCAGCAGTTTGGGGCCTGAGCAGTTCTTC.

The sample holds a few counts of this clone. For the CDR3, the DNA is TGTGCCAGTAGTACCTACACAGGGGGCGCAAAAGGCTACACCTTC. Its protein product is CASSTYTGGAKGYTF. The J gene is TRBJ1-2, the V gene TRBV19, with 9 bases aligning to TRBD1. V dropped 4 bases and J dropped 8; count of bases not matched to a gene: 11. The germline gives CDR1 LNHDA, CDR2 SQIVND (reference sequence). This CDR3 contains 15 residues.

The V gene is TRBV28, the J gene TRBJ2-5; 7 bases agree with TRBD1. The CDR3 spans 15 residues. CDR1 and CDR2 (germline): MDHEN, SYDVKM. V lost 5 bases, J lost 2 bases, and 8 bases stayed unmatched. CDR3: CASSNRDSQQETQYF. The CDR3 coding sequence is TGTGCCAGCAGTAACCGGGACAGCCAACAAGAGACCCAGTACTTC.

This sequence joins TRBV6-1 and TRBJ1-1; 7 bases align to TRBD1. The germline gives CDR1 MNHNS, CDR2 SASEGT. The CDR3 totals 13 residues. The junction had 4 bases not matched to a gene; V was cut back by 2 bases and J by 7 bases. DNA for the CDR3: TGTGCCAGCAGTGAAACAGGGGCGAATGAAGCTTTCTTT. This sequence encodes CASSETGANEAFF.

The chain recombines TRBV19 with TRBJ2-3; 9 bases align to TRBD2. Germline lookup yields CDR1 LNHDA and CDR2 SQIVND (reference sequence). The junction had 12 bases not matched to a gene; V was cut back by 8 bases and J by 6 bases. The CDR3 runs 15 residues. DNA for the CDR3: TGTGCCAGTGTGGACCAGCGGGAGGTAGAGGATACGCAGTATTTT. It codes for CASVDQREVEDTQYF.

V is TRBV7-7 and J is TRBJ1-4; unclear D gene. CDR1 is SSHAT, CDR2 FNYEAQ, per germline (reference sequence). This CDR3 is built from 13 residues. The V and J ends lost 5 bases and 8 bases respectively, with 12 bases between them. As DNA, the CDR3 is TGTGCCAGCAGCCCCACAGTAGGCGAAAAACTGTTTTTT. Its translation: CASSPTVGEKLFF.

The V gene is TRBV9, the J gene TRBJ2-7; the D gene is possibly TRBD2 (6 bases). This CDR3 has 15 residues. V lost 3 bases and J lost 1, with 14 bases in between. Germline-derived CDR1 and CDR2 are SGDLS and YYNGEE. The CDR3 DNA follows: TGTGCCAGCAGCGGGGGTAGAGGGACTTCCTACGAGCAGTACTTC. It encodes CASSGGRGTSYEQYF.

The J gene is TRBJ2-7, the V gene TRBV7-9, with TRBD2 identical over 8 bases. The CDR3 is 14 amino acids. J was trimmed by 5 bases and V by 4 bases; bases with no gene match: 7. The V gene's germline CDR1 is SEHNR and CDR2 FQNEAQ (reference sequence). CDR3 sequence (DNA): TGTGCCAGCAGCTCGAGCGGGGGACGGGACGAGCAGTACTTC. Translating gives CASSSSGGRDEQYF. Drawing the rest from reference TRBV7-9 and TRBJ2-7, the complete variable domain is DTGVSQNPRHKITKRGQNVTFRCDPISEHNRLYWYRQTLGQGPEFLTYFQNEAQLEKSRLLSDRFSAERPKGSFSTLEIQRTEQGDSAMYLCASSSSGGRDEQYFGPGTRLTVT.

This clone was detected only once. One end of the junction does not line up with germline, which may come from a read error. V is TRBV7-2 and J is TRBJ2-7; the D is unclear. The CDR3 runs 12 residues. The germline V gene has CDR1 SGHTA and CDR2 FQGNSA. The CDR3 DNA is TGTGCCAGCAGCCCCCCCGCCTACGGGCAGTACTTC. The encoded protein is CASSPPAYGQYF.

The rearrangement links TRBV7-2 to TRBJ2-7, with D perhaps matching TRBD2 (6 bases). This CDR3 contains 14 residues. The germline gives CDR1 SGHTA, CDR2 FQGNSA. V was clipped by 5 bases and J by 6 bases, with 17 bases between them. The CDR3: CASSPAGNRREQYF. The CDR3 bases are TGTGCCAGCAGCCCTGCGGGGAATCGCCGCGAGCAGTACTTC.

In this sample, this clone turned up once. The chain combines TRBV5-4 with TRBJ1-2; 8 bases map to TRBD1. The V and J ends lost 3 bases and 1 base, in that order; junction bases with no gene match: 8. The CDR3 has 16 amino acids. Germline V gene lookup returns CDR1 SGHNT and CDR2 YYREEE (reference sequence). CDR3 DNA: TGTGCCAGCAGCTCCTGGACAGGGCCTAGTAACTATGGCTACACCTTC. Protein sequence: CASSSWTGPSNYGYTF.

J is TRBJ2-5 and V is TRBV7-8, with D possibly TRBD1 on 5 matching bases. The germline V gene has CDR1 SGHVS and CDR2 FQNEAQ. The CDR3 runs to 16 residues. V was clipped by 7 bases and J by 3 bases, with 21 bases between them. CDR3 coding DNA: TGTGCCAGCAACGCGGTGTGGCTAAGGGGCAAAGAGACCCAGTACTTC. The encoded protein is CASNAVWLRGKETQYF.

This clone was detected a few times. The chain uses TRBV28 and TRBJ1-3; 9 bases line up with TRBD1. Per the germline V gene, CDR1 is MDHEN and CDR2 is SYDVKM. The CDR3 is 17 residues long. V gave up 10 bases and J gave up 9 bases; unmatched junction bases: 22. In DNA form, the CDR3 reads TGTGCCACCGAATGGGGACAGGGCCAACGGTGGGAAAGCACCATATATTTT. This codes for CATEWGQGQRWESTIYF.

The chain combines TRBV5-6 with TRBJ1-1, with D possibly being TRBD1 (6 bases). The V and J ends lost 4 bases and 0 bases respectively, with 13 bases between them. The CDR3 totals 15 residues. The germline V gene has CDR1 SGHDT and CDR2 YYEEEE. The CDR3 loop is CASSPLGHMNTEAFF. CDR3 in DNA: TGTGCCAGCAGCCCCCTGGGACACATGAACACTGAAGCTTTCTTT. Using reference TRBV5-6 and TRBJ1-1 for the parts outside the CDR3, the full variable domain is DAGVTQSPTHLIKTRGQQVTLRCSPKSGHDTVSWYQQALGQGPQFIFQYYEEEERQRGNFPDRFSGHQFPNYSSELNVNALLLGDSALYLCASSPLGHMNTEAFFGQGTRLTVV.

This clone was found once. This CDR3 is CASRPGLAGGPGNTQYF. The CDR3, as DNA: TGTGCCAGCAGACCCGGACTAGCGGGGGGCCCTGGGAATACGCAGTATTTT. The chain links TRBV2 to TRBJ2-3, with 14 nucleotides matching TRBD2. CDR1 SNHLY and CDR2 FYNNEI come from the germline V gene. V gave up 6 bases and J gave up 7 bases; unmatched junction bases: 12. CDR3 length: 17 residues.

The chain has TRBV19 and TRBJ1-3; D not resolved. V lost 3 bases, J lost 3 bases, and 12 bases lay in between. The CDR3 loop spans 15 amino acids. Germline CDR1 LNHDA, CDR2 SQIVND (reference sequence). The CDR3: CASSIGQLGGNTIYF. The CDR3 bases are TGTGCCAGTAGTATTGGGCAGCTCGGTGGAAACACCATATATTTT.

This clone was recorded only once. This chain connects TRBV7-8 to TRBJ2-1; a weak D match, TRBD2 (5 bases). V lost 1 base to trimming and J lost 9 bases, with 10 bases between them. CDR3 length equals 13 residues. CDR1 and CDR2 (germline): SGHVS, FQNEAQ. The CDR3 region has the DNA TGTGCCAGCAGCTTAGATGGCGGAGGTGAGCAGTTCTTC. It encodes CASSLDGGGEQFF.

The chain recombines TRBV19 with TRBJ2-7, with a tentative D call TRBD1 (6 bases). CDR3 length equals 13 residues. V was shortened by 3 bases and J by 6 bases, with 12 bases between the two germline ends. The germline CDR1 and CDR2 sequences are LNHDA and SQIVND (reference sequence). The CDR3 DNA follows: TGTGCCAGTAGTATGGGGGCAGGGTTCGAGCAGTACTTC. Protein sequence: CASSMGAGFEQYF.

CDR3 nucleotide sequence: TGTGCCAGCAGCCCACCTTATGAGCAAGAGACCCAGTACTTC. Encoded protein: CASSPPYEQETQYF. The V and J genes are TRBV11-2 and TRBJ2-5, with unresolved D. The V gene's germline CDR1 is SGHAT and CDR2 FQNNGV. The V gene lost 5 bases and the J gene lost 2 bases, with 12 bases spanning the gap. CDR3 length equals 14 residues.

This sequence joins TRBV28 and TRBJ1-5; 9 nucleotides line up with TRBD1. V shed 4 bases, J shed 3 bases, and the junction held 4 bases outside the gene matches. The germline gives CDR1 MDHEN, CDR2 SYDVKM. This CDR3 is 15 amino acids long. The CDR3 sequence: CASSSGDRVNQPQHF. CDR3 in DNA: TGTGCCAGCAGTTCAGGGGACAGGGTCAATCAGCCCCAGCATTTT.

The CDR3 sequence is CASSEAPGNGNTIYF. CDR3 nucleotide sequence: TGTGCCAGCAGTGAAGCCCCCGGGAATGGAAACACCATATATTTT. The chain joins TRBV2 to TRBJ1-3; no clear D gene. There are 15 residues in the CDR3. V gave up 0 bases and J gave up 3 bases, with 9 bases separating them. CDR1 and CDR2 from the germline V gene are SNHLY and FYNNEI.

The rearrangement uses TRBV9 and TRBJ1-1; 8 bases are shared with TRBD1. From germline, CDR1 is SGDLS and CDR2 YYNGEE. The CDR3 loop spans 20 amino acids. After removal of 0 bases from V and 1 base from J, the junction contained 17 bases not matched to a gene. The CDR3 reads CASSVAQDMDRARRNTEAFF. CDR3 coding DNA: TGTGCCAGCAGCGTAGCCCAAGACATGGACAGGGCCCGGAGGAACACTGAAGCTTTCTTT.

This clone was counted once. This chain connects TRBV13 to TRBJ1-2, with 7 bases lining up with TRBD1. V lost 4 bases, J lost 7 bases, and 12 bases stayed unmatched. Per the germline V gene, CDR1 is PRHDT and CDR2 is FYEKMQ (reference sequence). The CDR3 sequence is 15 residues long. CDR3 residues: CASSSGSPTGSGYTF. CDR3 nucleotide sequence: TGTGCCAGCAGCTCCGGGTCCCCGACAGGGAGTGGCTACACCTTC.

The chain employs TRBV28 and TRBJ2-4; no definite D call. V lost 3 bases and J lost 0, with 12 bases in between. Germline CDR1 is MDHEN and CDR2 is SYDVKM. This CDR3 comprises 16 residues. CDR3 sequence (DNA): TGTGCCAGCAGTTTGGTCAGGTCCCTAGCCAAAAACATTCAGTACTTC. As protein: CASSLVRSLAKNIQYF. Using reference TRBV28 and TRBJ2-4 for the parts outside the CDR3, the full variable domain is DVKVTQSSRYLVKRTGEKVFLECVQDMDHENMFWYRQDPGLGLRLIYFSYDVKMKEKGDIPEGYSVSREKKERFSLILESASTNQTSMYLCASSLVRSLAKNIQYFGAGTRLSVL.

This sequence joins TRBV19 and TRBJ1-1; D may be TRBD1 (5 bases). The CDR3 consists of 14 residues. Deletions cut 0 bases from V and 3 bases from J, with 8 bases between. CDR1 LNHDA and CDR2 SQIVND come from the germline V gene (reference sequence). In nucleotides, the CDR3 is TGTGCCAGTAGTATAGATATAGGGGACACTGAAGCTTTCTTT. Translation gives CASSIDIGDTEAFF.